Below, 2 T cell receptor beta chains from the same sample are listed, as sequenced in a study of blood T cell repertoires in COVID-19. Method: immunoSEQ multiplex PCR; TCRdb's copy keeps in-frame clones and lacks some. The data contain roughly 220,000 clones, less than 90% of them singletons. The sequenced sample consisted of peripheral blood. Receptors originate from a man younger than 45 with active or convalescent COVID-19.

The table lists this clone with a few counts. CDR3: CASSQEASGPYNEQFF. The CDR3 DNA follows: TGCGCCAGCAGCCAAGAAGCCAGCGGGCCGTACAATGAGCAGTTCTTC. V usage is TRBV4-1 and J usage is TRBJ2-1; D may be TRBD2 (6 bases). CDR1 MGHRA and CDR2 YSYEKL come from the germline V gene. V gave up 0 bases and J gave up 4 bases, with 13 bases separating them. The CDR3 is made up of 16 amino acids.

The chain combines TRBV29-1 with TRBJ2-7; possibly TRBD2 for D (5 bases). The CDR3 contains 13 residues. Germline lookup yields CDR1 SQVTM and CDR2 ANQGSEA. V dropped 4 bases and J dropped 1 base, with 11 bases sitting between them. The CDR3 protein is CSVVSGNSYEQYF. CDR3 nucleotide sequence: TGCAGCGTTGTCTCGGGGAATTCCTACGAGCAGTACTTC.